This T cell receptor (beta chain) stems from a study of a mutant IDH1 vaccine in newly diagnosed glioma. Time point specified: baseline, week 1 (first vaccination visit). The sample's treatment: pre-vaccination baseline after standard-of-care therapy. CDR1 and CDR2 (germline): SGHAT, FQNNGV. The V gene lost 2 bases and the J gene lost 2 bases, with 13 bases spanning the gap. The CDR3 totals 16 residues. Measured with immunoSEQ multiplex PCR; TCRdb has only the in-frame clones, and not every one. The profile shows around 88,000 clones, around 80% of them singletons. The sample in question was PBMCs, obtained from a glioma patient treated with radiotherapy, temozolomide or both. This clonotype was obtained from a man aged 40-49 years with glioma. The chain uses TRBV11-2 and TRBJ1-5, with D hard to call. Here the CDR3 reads CASSLMGPGGNQPQHF. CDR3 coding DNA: TGTGCCAGCAGCTTAATGGGTCCTGGGGGCAATCAGCCCCAGCATTTT.